This TCR beta chain came from a study of T cells in Graves' hyperthyroidism and ophthalmopathy. Amplified TCR beta CDR3 regions derived from RNA transcripts. When the TCR CDR3 underwent first-round RT-PCR, the HTBI primer set was used. TCRdb reprocessed the multiplex PCR reads via MiXCR and lists one record per CDR3 protein. Of around 560,000 distinct CDR3 sequences detected, 16% appear once; the ten largest clones hold 18%. CDR1 and CDR2 (germline): DFQATT, SNEGSKA (reference sequence). V was shortened by 4 bases and J by 4 bases, with 22 bases between the two germline ends. The CDR3 length is 16 residues. Diagnoses were established using clinical symptoms, serum thyroxine and TRAb, thyroid ultrasound and orbital computed tomography.

The rearrangement joins TRBV20-1 to TRBJ1-1, with D possibly matching TRBD1 (6 bases). The sequence came from a woman aged 18-29 years with Graves' hyperthyroidism. Sequenced material: blood. CDR3 DNA: TGCAGTGCTACACATACGGAAGGGGGGCGTGGCACTGAAGCTTTCTTT. It encodes CSATHTEGGRGTEAFF.